What follows are 27 T cell receptor beta chains derived from one specimen sequenced in a study of control samples from healthy donors and cancer patients. Generated by immunoSEQ multiplex PCR, the TCRdb table keeps only in-frame clones and is missing some. The sample yields about 160,000 clones, approximately 94% seen once. The sample was blood. The source of these receptors is a woman aged 40 to 50 in good health.

The chain couples TRBV25-1 to TRBJ1-2; D is ambiguous. V was clipped by 4 bases and J by 2 bases, with 5 bases between them. This CDR3 is built from 12 residues. Germline CDR1 is MGHDK and CDR2 is SYGVNS. The DNA of the CDR3 is TGTGCCAGCAGTGTGCCGAACTATGGCTACACCTTC. This gives the protein CASSVPNYGYTF.

The chain links TRBV3-1 (or the pseudogene TRBV3-2) to TRBJ1-6; D gene uncertain. V lost 1 base and J lost 8, with 9 bases in between. Germline V lookup: CDR1 LGHDT, CDR2 YNNKEL (reference sequence). The CDR3 extends over 14 amino acids. The CDR3 spells CASSQGDGDSPLHF. The CDR3 DNA reads as TGTGCCAGCAGCCAAGGCGATGGGGATTCACCCCTCCACTTT.

The chain carries TRBV2 and TRBJ2-1, with 12 bases that match TRBD2. The ends lost 9 bases at V and 8 bases at J; junction bases unmatched: 8. The CDR3 is made up of 14 amino acids. Germline CDR1 SNHLY, CDR2 FYNNEI. The CDR3 nucleotides read TGTGCCAGTCTCCGGACTAGCGGGGCCTATGAGCAGTTCTTC. Its protein product is CASLRTSGAYEQFF.

V is TRBV6-5 and J is TRBJ1-4; D is uncertain. Trimming left V 5 bases short and J 8 bases short, with 15 bases between. CDR1 and CDR2 (germline): MNHEY, SVGAGI. CDR3 length: 14 residues. The CDR3, as DNA: TGTGCCAGCAGTCGGACCGGGAAGGCAGAAAAACTGTTTTTT. This translates into CASSRTGKAEKLFF.

This clone was recorded only once. The rearrangement uses TRBV7-9 and TRBJ1-6; TRBD1 matches at 8 bases. The CDR3 is 15 amino acids. The V segment lost 6 bases and the J segment 6 bases; nucleotides outside the gene matches: 7. Germline V gives CDR1 SEHNR, CDR2 FQNEAQ (reference sequence). The CDR3, as DNA: TGTGCCAGCAGTTTTGGACAGGGTGTTAATTCACCCCTCCACTTT. Translating gives CASSFGQGVNSPLHF.

The rearrangement uses TRBV19 and TRBJ1-5, with 7 positions matching TRBD1. The CDR3 spans 17 residues. Germline CDR1 and CDR2: LNHDA and SQIVND (reference sequence). Trimming removed 3 bases from V and 3 bases from J; junction bases left unmatched: 11. Here the CDR3 reads CASSIGQDPWVNQPQHF. CDR3 DNA sequence: TGTGCCAGTAGTATCGGACAGGACCCATGGGTCAATCAGCCCCAGCATTTT.

J is TRBJ2-2 and V is TRBV9, with D perhaps matching TRBD1 (6 bases). Deletions cut 6 bases from V and 2 bases from J, with 14 bases between. This CDR3 is built from 15 residues. Per the germline V gene, CDR1 is SGDLS and CDR2 is YYNGEE. CDR3 amino acids: CASNPDSRNTGELFF. CDR3 in DNA: TGTGCCAGCAACCCGGACAGCCGAAACACCGGGGAGCTGTTTTTT.

Here the CDR3 reads CASTIQGYRANIQYF. CDR3 nucleotides: TGTGCCAGCACCATACAGGGATATAGGGCAAACATTCAGTACTTC. J is TRBJ2-4 and V is TRBV5-6; TRBD1 is a possible D gene (6 bases). V was pared by 6 bases and J by 6 bases, with 19 bases between. Germline CDR1 SGHDT, CDR2 YYEEEE. The CDR3 runs 15 residues.

The V and J genes are TRBV4-2 and TRBJ1-2; D might be TRBD1 (5 bases). Looked up from germline, CDR1 is LGHNA and CDR2 is YNFKEQ. V lost 1 base, J lost 2 bases, and 14 bases lay in between. The CDR3 runs 16 residues. The CDR3 DNA is TGTGCCAGCAGCCAAGTACCAGGTGGGGGGAACTATGGCTACACCTTC. Translating it yields CASSQVPGGGNYGYTF.

This clone has a single count. This rearrangement joins TRBV4-3 to TRBJ1-1; a possible D gene is TRBD1 (5 bases). The CDR3 is made up of 16 amino acids. Germline assignment: CDR1 LGHNA and CDR2 YSLEER. The germline V and J ends were trimmed by 1 base and 0 bases, with 12 bases remaining between them. The CDR3 spells CASSQAPQVMNTEAFF. The CDR3 bases are TGCGCCAGCAGCCAAGCACCACAGGTGATGAACACTGAAGCTTTCTTT.

The chain joins TRBV7-2 to TRBJ1-2; possible D gene TRBD1, 5 bases. The V end was cut by 1 base, the J end by 5 bases, with 8 bases between. Germline CDR1 SGHTA, CDR2 FQGNSA. The CDR3 extends over 13 amino acids. Written as DNA, the CDR3 is TGTGCCAGCAGCTTAGGGGGCGGATATGGCTACACCTTC. This codes for CASSLGGGYGYTF. Supplemented by reference TRBV7-2 and TRBJ1-2, the full variable domain reads GAGVSQSPSNKVTEKGKDVELRCDPISGHTALYWYRQSLGQGLEFLIYFQGNSAPDKSGLPSDRFSAERTGGSVSTLTIQRTQQEDSAVYLCASSLGGGYGYTFGSGTRLTVV.

This chain connects TRBV11-2 to TRBJ1-2, with 11 positions matching TRBD1. There are 14 residues in the CDR3. The trim removed 6 bases at V and 5 bases at J, leaving 5 bases unmatched. Germline assignment: CDR1 SGHAT and CDR2 FQNNGV. The CDR3 loop is CASSRGQGAYGYTF. CDR3 coding DNA: TGTGCCAGCAGTCGAGGACAGGGGGCATATGGCTACACCTTC.

The chain is built from TRBV11-2 and TRBJ1-1; the D gene is possibly TRBD1 (6 bases). The V gene lost 2 bases and the J gene lost 5 bases, with 12 bases spanning the gap. Germline CDR1 and CDR2: SGHAT and FQNNGV. CDR3 length: 14 residues. Written as DNA, the CDR3 is TGTGCCAGCAGCTTATGGGCAGGGGAAACTGAAGCTTTCTTT. Encoded protein: CASSLWAGETEAFF.

This chain joins TRBV5-1 and TRBJ1-1, with a weak D call TRBD1 (5 bases). CDR3 length: 16 amino acids. V gave up 2 bases and J gave up 0 bases, with 14 bases separating them. Germline lookup yields CDR1 SGHRS and CDR2 YFSETQ. The CDR3 DNA is TGCGCCAGCAGCTTCGACAGTTCCAGCATGAACACTGAAGCTTTCTTT. It encodes CASSFDSSSMNTEAFF.

This sequence joins TRBV15 and TRBJ1-2; possible D gene TRBD1, 5 bases. The CDR3 is 17 residues long. The V gene lost 0 bases and the J gene lost 1 base, with 15 bases spanning the gap. Germline V lookup: CDR1 LNHNV, CDR2 YYDKDF (reference sequence). The CDR3 region has the DNA TGTGCCACCAGCAGAGACCGGGGACGGCGGATTAACTATGGCTACACCTTC. It encodes CATSRDRGRRINYGYTF. The complete variable domain, with remaining parts taken from reference TRBV15 and TRBJ1-2, reads DAMVIQNPRYQVTQFGKPVTLSCSQTLNHNVMYWYQQKSSQAPKLLFHYYDKDFNNEADTPDNFQSRRPNTSFCFLDIRSPGLGDTAMYLCATSRDRGRRINYGYTFGSGTRLTVV.

The gene calls are TRBV15 and TRBJ2-5; D gene unclear. CDR1 is LNHNV and CDR2 is YYDKDF in the germline V gene (reference sequence). Trimming removed 0 bases at V and 10 bases at J, with 9 bases between. CDR3 length equals 12 residues. CDR3 sequence reads: CATSRELGRQYF. In DNA, the CDR3 is TGTGCCACCAGCAGAGAGTTAGGACGCCAGTACTTC.

The chain has TRBV3-1 (or the pseudogene TRBV3-2) and TRBJ1-2; 12 bases map to TRBD1. With 4 bases clipped from V and 6 bases from J, the junction kept 12 bases outside the gene matches. The CDR3 has 17 residues. CDR1 is LGHDT and CDR2 is YNNKEL in the germline V gene (reference sequence). CDR3 region: CASSPFYRDRGRNGYTF. As DNA, the CDR3 is TGTGCCAGCAGCCCCTTCTACCGGGACAGGGGGCGGAATGGCTACACCTTC.

The rearrangement links TRBV4-3 to TRBJ2-7; 9 nucleotides align to TRBD1. The CDR3 totals 17 residues. CDR1 is LGHNA and CDR2 is YSLEER in the germline V gene. With V trimmed by 4 bases and J by 3 bases, 13 bases remained unmatched. The CDR3 coding sequence is TGCGCCAGCAGCCGGGGGTTGGGGGACAGGGTAAGCTACGAGCAGTACTTC. Translating it yields CASSRGLGDRVSYEQYF.

The chain uses TRBV30 and TRBJ1-6, with TRBD1 matching over 8 bases. The V segment lost 1 base and the J segment 3 bases; nucleotides outside the gene matches: 8. Germline V gene data show CDR1 as GTSNPN and CDR2 as SVGIG (reference sequence). The CDR3 loop spans 17 amino acids. The CDR3 region is CAWSGTGPGHYNSPLHF. The CDR3 bases are TGTGCCTGGAGTGGGACAGGGCCAGGGCACTATAATTCACCCCTCCACTTT.

The chain is built from TRBV6-5 and TRBJ1-6, with TRBD1 identical over 8 bases. In germline, CDR1 is MNHEY, CDR2 SVGAGI. CDR3 length: 12 amino acids. V shed 6 bases and J 12 bases; nucleotides not matched to a gene: 4. In DNA, the CDR3 is TGTGCCAGCAGAACAGGGGGAGGACCCCTCCACTTT. As protein: CASRTGGGPLHF.

The chain has TRBV7-8 and TRBJ2-1, with D tentatively TRBD2 (5 bases). This CDR3 spans 14 amino acids. CDR1 and CDR2 (germline): SGHVS, FQNEAQ. V was pared by 2 bases and J by 5 bases, with 10 bases between. The CDR3 DNA sequence: TGTGCCAGCAGCTTACTGCGGGTGAACAATGAGCAGTTCTTC. Protein sequence: CASSLLRVNNEQFF.

The table lists this clone with a count of one. This chain connects TRBV2 to TRBJ1-2, with a possible D match to TRBD1 (6 bases). The V and J ends lost 1 base and 8 bases respectively, with 17 bases between them. In germline, CDR1 is SNHLY, CDR2 FYNNEI. This CDR3 is built from 15 residues. Written as DNA, the CDR3 is TGTGCCAGCAGTGAAGATTGGATAGGGACAAAGGGCTACACCTTC. This encodes CASSEDWIGTKGYTF.

V usage is TRBV20-1 and J usage is TRBJ2-1, with D possibly TRBD1 on 6 matching bases. V was clipped by 5 bases and J by 6 bases, with 8 bases between them. CDR3 length: 11 amino acids. Germline CDR1 DFQATT, CDR2 SNEGSKA (reference sequence). CDR3 protein: CSARTVNEQFF. The CDR3 coding sequence is TGCAGTGCTCGGACAGTCAATGAGCAGTTCTTC.

The genes are TRBV6-5 and TRBJ2-7, with D maybe TRBD1 (5 bases). V shed 2 bases and J shed 6 bases, with 11 bases lying between them. CDR1 is MNHEY, CDR2 SVGAGI, per germline. The CDR3 loop spans 13 amino acids. This CDR3 is CASSYVRVGEQYF. DNA of the CDR3: TGTGCCAGCAGTTACGTCAGGGTAGGCGAGCAGTACTTC.

The chain uses TRBV9 and TRBJ2-7, with D perhaps TRBD2 (5 bases). With 4 bases removed from V and 0 bases from J, the gap between germline ends came to 8 bases. The CDR3 has 13 amino acids. From germline, CDR1 is SGDLS and CDR2 YYNGEE. The CDR3 sequence: CASSYGDSYEQYF. CDR3 coding DNA: TGTGCCAGCAGCTACGGGGACTCCTACGAGCAGTACTTC.

This sequence joins TRBV7-9 and TRBJ1-1, with TRBD1 identical over 7 bases. The CDR3 has 14 residues. After removal of 3 bases from V and 5 bases from J, the junction contained 6 bases not matched to a gene. CDR1 SEHNR and CDR2 FQNEAQ come from the germline V gene (reference sequence). Written as DNA, the CDR3 is TGTGCCAGCAGCTTGGCCTCAGGGGGTACTGAAGCTTTCTTT. This gives the protein CASSLASGGTEAFF.

The chain couples TRBV9 to TRBJ2-1; 9 nucleotides align to TRBD1. V lost 5 bases and J lost 5; bases outside the gene matches: 20. This CDR3 is built from 19 residues. CDR1 SGDLS and CDR2 YYNGEE come from the germline V gene. CDR3 DNA: TGTGCCAGCAGTACCGATTTAGGGGACAGGGTCTCCAGGCACAATGAGCAGTTCTTC. Its protein is CASSTDLGDRVSRHNEQFF. The full variable domain, rest sourced from reference TRBV9 and TRBJ2-1, is DSGVTQTPKHLITATGQRVTLRCSPRSGDLSVYWYQQSLDQGLQFLIQYYNGEERAKGNILERFSAQQFPDLHSELNLSSLELGDSALYFCASSTDLGDRVSRHNEQFFGPGTRLTVL.